The rows below give T cell receptor beta chains drawn from one sample of a study of T cell responses to AZD1222 COVID-19 vaccine. The data were produced by immunoSEQ multiplex PCR, yet TCRdb's version contains in-frame clones alone and is incomplete. The table has more than 80,000 clones, 88% seen once. Sequenced material: peripheral blood, taken on day 0 of AZD1222 vaccination. Every receptor here comes from an adult in good health. CDR3s include the opening cysteine and the closing phenylalanine or tryptophan.

v_call	cdr3_length	cdr3_aa
TRBV19	18	CASSIRDRGLVRYYGYTF
TRBV7-8	11	CASSLRPPLHF
TRBV28	17	CASSNKGWILSTDTQYF
TRBV7-3	18	CASSLLGGQVSGNTEAFF
TRBV7-6	15	CASRRSDSPYNEQFF
TRBV9	15	CASSVAIGQGTEAFF
TRBV18	15	CASSPAGGHNQPQHF
TRBV19	15	CASSNNRDRVYEQYF
TRBV11-2	15	CASQREVGGNEKLFF
TRBV9	14	CASSVRTGFQPQHF
TRBV6-5	15	CASSYSFQGDTEAFF
TRBV2	13	CARGTALNYGYTF
TRBV6-2/TRBV6-3	14	CASSPGTAGNIQYF
TRBV7-2	21	CASSLASVTSGRAGAKNIQYF
TRBV7-2	14	CASSITGDNQPQHF
TRBV25-1	16	CASSGLGQGTGNTIYF
TRBV27	13	CASSLSYNSPLHF
TRBV19	16	CASSSPGGGTGNEQFF
TRBV2	14	CARTSGGNTGELFF
TRBV5-5	14	CASSLVAPGETQYF
TRBV9	15	CASSVDGISGNTIYF
TRBV6-5	13	CASSSGQPYEQYF
TRBV27	13	CASSDRDYSPLHF
TRBV7-9	14	CASSPADRIYGYTF
TRBV7-2	15	CASSLGAGSIYEQYF
TRBV5-1	14	CASSLRGNTGELFF
TRBV14	15	CASSPTSGTRYEQYF
TRBV5-6	16	CASSLTGLAGGREQYF
TRBV9	14	CASSVGPMNTEAFF
TRBV5-1	19	CASSRRMTVPGDPNYGYTF
TRBV27	13	CASSPPGGYGYTF
TRBV19	17	CASTRLAGGLSYNEQFF
TRBV5-6	15	CASSLDRDRLQPQHF
TRBV3-1/TRBV3-2	16	CASSQEVARVWDEQYF
TRBV7-2	14	CASSLERWAYEQYF
TRBV21-1	17	CASSKAPTSGSRNEQFF
TRBV4-2	15	CASSRDSASNQPQHF
TRBV13	16	CASSPGGTQRGNTIYF
TRBV19	13	CASRDGENTEAFF
TRBV2	12	CASSPNFDTQYF
TRBV29-1	16	CSVNPRGLSAHTEAFF
TRBV7-8	14	CASSLAQLANEQFF
TRBV29-1	16	CATSSGRTTLDSPLHF
TRBV5-1	15	CASSPGDSVNTEAFF
TRBV5-6	15	CASTPGGIGTGELFF
TRBV13	14	CASSLGGTDNEQFF
TRBV5-1	16	CASSLDPGASGNTIYF
TRBV28	15	CASSKRTGFYDEQYF
TRBV28	15	CASSFQGGSTYEQYF
TRBV6-1	14	CASSETRTGGEQFF